This is a list of T cell receptor beta chains from one sample in a study of shared clonotypes between healthy human individuals. The assay was immunoSEQ multiplex PCR, and TCRdb's table has in-frame clones only and misses some. Among 760,000 or so clones, around 96% were seen once, and the ten largest hold over 0.2%. The sequenced material came from naive CD8+ T cells sorted from blood. These receptors originate from a man in his thirties or forties in good health. The CDR3 runs from the conserved cysteine through the conserved F or W. Each record gives: CDR3 length, D gene, J gene, V gene, clone size, CDR3 DNA, CDR3 protein. A D gene is named only where the DNA matches it firmly. Size tells how often a clone was seen (once, few, many) or the class of an expanded clone, and some rows leave it out.

13 NA TRBJ2-7 TRBV11-2 NA TGTGCCAGCAGCTTAGATCTGGGCTACGAGCAGTACTTC CASSLDLGYEQYF
13 NA TRBJ1-1 TRBV6-1 NA TGTGCCAGCAGGACCAAAGAGGTGACTGAAGCTTTCTTT CASRTKEVTEAFF
15 NA TRBJ1-1 TRBV6-6 NA TGTGCCAGCAGAGAAAGGCAGGGTAGCGACACTGAAGCTTTCTTT CASRERQGSDTEAFF
14 NA TRBJ2-1 TRBV5-6 NA TGTGCCAGCAGCTTGGATACCGATTACAATGAGCAGTTCTTC CASSLDTDYNEQFF
14 TRBD1 TRBJ1-1 TRBV7-9 once TGTGCCAGCAGCGCCGGGACAGAGAACACTGAAGCTTTCTTT CASSAGTENTEAFF
13 NA TRBJ1-5 TRBV7-9 NA TGTGCCAGCAGCTTAGCCAGAAATCAGCCCCAGCATTTT CASSLARNQPQHF
14 NA TRBJ1-1 TRBV11-2 NA TGTGCCAGCGACGCCCCCCCAGGGAACACTGAAGCTTTCTTT CASDAPPGNTEAFF
14 NA TRBJ2-3 TRBV6-6 NA TGTGCCAGCAGGGTCCGGGGGCGCGGAGATACGCAGTATTTT CASRVRGRGDTQYF
13 NA TRBJ2-7 TRBV19 NA TGTGCCAGTAGTTTCGTCGCAGGGGTCGAGCAGTACTTC CASSFVAGVEQYF
16 TRBD2 TRBJ2-1 TRBV29-1 NA TGCAGCGTCGACGGGACTAGCGGGAGAAACTACAATGAGCAGTTCTTC CSVDGTSGRNYNEQFF
16 TRBD2 TRBJ2-2 TRBV7-9 once TGTGCCAGCAGCTTATACCCCCGGGAGGAGGTGCGGGAGCTGTTTTTT CASSLYPREEVRELFF
16 TRBD2 TRBJ2-2 TRBV13 once TGTGCCAGCAGCTTAGTACTAGCGGACTACACCGGGGAGCTGTTTTTT CASSLVLADYTGELFF
15 TRBD1 TRBJ1-2 TRBV4-1 NA TGCGCCAGCAGCCAGTATCCCGGGACAGCCCATGGCTACACCTTC CASSQYPGTAHGYTF
15 NA TRBJ2-5 TRBV5-1 NA TGCGCCAGCAGCTTGAGGTCGGGGCTGGGGGAGACCCAGTACTTC CASSLRSGLGETQYF
14 NA TRBJ1-1 TRBV14 NA TGTGCCAGCAGCCAAGATGGCGGGTACACTGAAGCTTTCTTT CASSQDGGYTEAFF
15 NA TRBJ1-2 TRBV21-1 NA TGTGCCAGCAGCTTCGAGACTCCAGGGCGTCATGGCTACACCTTC CASSFETPGRHGYTF
15 TRBD1 TRBJ1-2 TRBV5-5 NA TGTGCCAGCAGTACCCTGACAGGGGGCGCCGAAGGCTACACCTTC CASSTLTGGAEGYTF
15 NA TRBJ2-5 TRBV9 NA TGTGCCAGCAGCGTAGGGGGCAGGGAGTTAGAGACCCAGTACTTC CASSVGGRELETQYF
13 NA TRBJ2-1 TRBV9 NA TGTGCCAGCAGCGCCGAGGTGTACAATGAGCAGTTCTTC CASSAEVYNEQFF
13 NA TRBJ1-2 TRBV7-2 NA TGTGCCAGCAGCCCTTGGCGGGCCTATGGCTACACCTTC CASSPWRAYGYTF
12 TRBD1 TRBJ1-2 TRBV9 NA TGTGCCAGCCGGGACAGGGTGGGAGGCTACACCTTC CASRDRVGGYTF
15 TRBD2 TRBJ2-7 TRBV7-9 NA TGTGCCAGCAGCAGTGCCTTGCGGGAGAATCACGAGCAGTACTTC CASSSALRENHEQYF
13 TRBD1 TRBJ1-2 TRBV7-3 NA TGTGCCAGCAGCCTAGGGACAGATTATGGCTACACCTTC CASSLGTDYGYTF
14 NA TRBJ1-5 TRBV5-8 NA TGTGCCAGCAGCTTGGTGTCCTCGGGTCAGCCCCAGCATTTT CASSLVSSGQPQHF
16 TRBD2 TRBJ2-1 TRBV11-2 NA TGTGCCAGCAGCTTATTGAGCGGGAGGTTAGACAATGAGCAGTTCTTC CASSLLSGRLDNEQFF
15 NA TRBJ2-7 TRBV27 NA TGTGCCAGCACTCCTAGCGGACAGGGAAAAGACGAGCAGTACTTC CASTPSGQGKDEQYF
18 NA TRBJ2-1 TRBV5-6 NA TGTGCCAGCAGCTCCTCCTTCCTCATGATAGAGCCCTACAATGAGCAGTTCTTC CASSSSFLMIEPYNEQFF
12 NA TRBJ2-7 TRBV4-1 NA TGCGCCAGCAGCCAGAGGGGATACGAGCAGTACTTC CASSQRGYEQYF
15 NA TRBJ2-7 TRBV7-3 few TGTGCCAGCAGCTTAACGGGGACCTACCGATACGAGCAGTACTTC CASSLTGTYRYEQYF
15 TRBD2 TRBJ2-7 TRBV4-3 NA TGCGCCAGCAGCCAAGGTCCGGGACTAGCAGTCGAGCAGTACTTC CASSQGPGLAVEQYF
15 TRBD1 TRBJ1-2 TRBV28 once TGTGCCAGCAGGACGACAGGGGGCGACCCCTATGGCTACACCTTC CASRTTGGDPYGYTF
14 NA TRBJ2-7 TRBV28 NA TGTGCCAGCAGTTTAGCTAGTCGGTCCTACGAGCAGTACTTC CASSLASRSYEQYF
18 NA TRBJ2-1 TRBV4-1 NA TGCGCCAGCAGCCAAGATCTTAGGGAGACCCTAACCTACAATGAGCAGTTCTTC CASSQDLRETLTYNEQFF
14 TRBD2 TRBJ2-7 TRBV5-4 NA TGTGCCACCCTTGGCGGAACTAGCGGCTACGAGCAGTACTTC CATLGGTSGYEQYF
15 TRBD1 TRBJ2-7 TRBV28 NA TGTGCCAGCAGTTTCGGGACAGGGGGAACCTACGAGCAGTACTTC CASSFGTGGTYEQYF
13 TRBD2 TRBJ2-3 TRBV6-5 once TGTGCCAGCAGTAATAGCGGGGGAGATACGCAGTATTTT CASSNSGGDTQYF
14 NA TRBJ2-7 TRBV25-1 NA TGTGCCAGCAGTGAATCTAGCCGGTCCTACGAGCAGTACTTC CASSESSRSYEQYF
17 NA TRBJ2-7 TRBV15 NA TGTGCCACCAGCCCTTACGGCGGGCTGCCTTCTACCTACGAGCAGTACTTC CATSPYGGLPSTYEQYF
16 TRBD2 TRBJ2-2 TRBV5-4 NA TGTGCCAGCAGCTTGGTTGCGGGAGGGTGCACCGGGGAGCTGTTTTTT CASSLVAGGCTGELFF
15 TRBD2 TRBJ2-1 TRBV15 NA TGTGCCACCAGCAGAGTCACTAGCGGGACGAATGAGCAGTTCTTC CATSRVTSGTNEQFF
13 TRBD1 TRBJ2-7 TRBV28 NA TGTGCCACCCGGGACAGGCCGAACTACGAGCAGTACTTC CATRDRPNYEQYF
11 TRBD2 TRBJ2-1 TRBV27 NA TGTGCCAGCAGCGGAGCGGGAGAGCAGTTCTTC CASSGAGEQFF
15 TRBD1 TRBJ2-7 TRBV5-6 NA TGTGCCAGCAGCCCGCTCCGGGACAGCACCTACGAGCAGTACTTC CASSPLRDSTYEQYF
15 TRBD2 TRBJ2-1 TRBV18 NA TGTGCCAGCTCACAGACTAGCGGGTTACTGGATGAGCAGTTCTTC CASSQTSGLLDEQFF
15 NA TRBJ2-5 TRBV28 NA TGTGCCAGCACTCTAGGAACCGGTGGCGAAGAGACCCAGTACTTC CASTLGTGGEETQYF
13 NA TRBJ2-1 TRBV25-1 NA TGTGCCAGCAGTGACTCGCGAGGAGGTGAGCAGTTCTTC CASSDSRGGEQFF
14 NA TRBJ1-5 TRBV7-6 NA TGTGCCAGCAGCTTAAACAGCTACAATCAGCCCCAGCATTTT CASSLNSYNQPQHF
14 TRBD1 TRBJ2-7 TRBV7-8 NA TGTGCCAGCAGCGCACGACAGGGTTTCTACGAGCAGTACTTC CASSARQGFYEQYF
16 TRBD1 TRBJ2-3 TRBV4-1 NA TGCGCCAGCAGCCAATTGCCGGGACAGGGGTCAGATACGCAGTATTTT CASSQLPGQGSDTQYF
16 TRBD1 TRBJ2-2 TRBV4-1 NA TGCGCCAGCAGCCAAGTGGGGACAGGGACCACCGGGGAGCTGTTTTTT CASSQVGTGTTGELFF
15 TRBD1 TRBJ2-5 TRBV10-3 NA TGTGCCATCAGCGACAGGGGGGTCCTCCAAGAGACCCAGTACTTC CAISDRGVLQETQYF
12 NA TRBJ2-2 TRBV7-9 few TGTGCCAGCAGCTTAGCCACCGGGGAGCTGTTTTTT CASSLATGELFF
12 NA TRBJ2-1 TRBV7-9 NA TGTGCCAGCAGCAGACAGGTTACTGAGCAGTTCTTC CASSRQVTEQFF
13 TRBD1 TRBJ2-7 TRBV29-1 NA TGCAGCGTTGTTAGGCAGGGGGCCTACGAGCAGTACTTC CSVVRQGAYEQYF
16 NA TRBJ2-7 TRBV7-2 few TGTGCCAGCAGCTTAGGGGCAGGGCCCATTTTTGGCGAGCAGTACTTC CASSLGAGPIFGEQYF
13 NA TRBJ2-3 TRBV28 NA TGTGCCAGCAGAAACCCCCGGATAGATACGCAGTATTTT CASRNPRIDTQYF